The sequence of this T cell receptor beta chain was determined in a study of shared clonotypes between healthy human individuals. The length of the CDR3 is 11 residues. The germline gives CDR1 DFQATT, CDR2 SNEGSKA (reference sequence). V lost 2 bases, J lost 5 bases, and 4 bases lay in between. Broader study findings: Non-shared clonotypes had lower generation probabilities than those shared by all four donors. Generally, estimated richness proved larger in naive subsets than it did in memory subsets.

The study separated CD4+ cells into CD45RA+ naive and CD45RA-negative memory subsets. As concerns this clone: What it binds is unknown. Other DNA sequences in the same sample also yield this CDR3.

Profiling relied on immunoSEQ multiplex PCR, and the TCRdb table lists in-frame clones only, not all of them. The sample has about 2 million clones, 95% seen once. The sequence came from a man aged 18 to 35 in good health. This chain connects TRBV20-1 to TRBJ2-1; D call uncertain. The source material was naive CD4+ T cells sorted from blood. Subset indicated: CD45RA+ positively selected. This chain's CDR3 is CSARTDNEQFF. The CDR3, as DNA: TGCAGTGCTAGAACAGACAATGAGCAGTTCTTC.